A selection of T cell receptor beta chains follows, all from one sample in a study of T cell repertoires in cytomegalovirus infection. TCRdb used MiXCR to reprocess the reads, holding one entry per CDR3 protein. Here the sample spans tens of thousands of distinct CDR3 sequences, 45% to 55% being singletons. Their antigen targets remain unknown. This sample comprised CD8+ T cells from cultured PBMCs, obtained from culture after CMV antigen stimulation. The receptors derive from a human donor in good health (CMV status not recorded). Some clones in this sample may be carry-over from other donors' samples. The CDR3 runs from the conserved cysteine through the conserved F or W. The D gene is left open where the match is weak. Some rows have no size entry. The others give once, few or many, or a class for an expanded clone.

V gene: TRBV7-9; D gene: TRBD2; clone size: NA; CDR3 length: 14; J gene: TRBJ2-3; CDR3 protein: CASSPSGRTDTQYF; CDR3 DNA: TGTGCCAGCAGCCCTAGCGGGAGAACAGATACGCAGTATTTT
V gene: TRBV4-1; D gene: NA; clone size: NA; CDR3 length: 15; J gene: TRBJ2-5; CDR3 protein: CASSQETWQGETQYF; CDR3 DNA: TGCGCCAGCAGCCAAGAGACATGGCAGGGAGAGACCCAGTACTTC
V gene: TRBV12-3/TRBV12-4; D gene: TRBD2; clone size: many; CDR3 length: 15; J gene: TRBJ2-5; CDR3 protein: CASTALAGRAETQYF; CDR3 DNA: TGTGCCAGCACCGCACTAGCGGGGAGGGCAGAGACCCAGTACTTC
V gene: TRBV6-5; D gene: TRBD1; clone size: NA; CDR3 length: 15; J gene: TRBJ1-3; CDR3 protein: CASSYSQGDGNTIYF; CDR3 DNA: TGTGCCAGCAGTTACTCACAGGGGGATGGAAACACCATATATTTT
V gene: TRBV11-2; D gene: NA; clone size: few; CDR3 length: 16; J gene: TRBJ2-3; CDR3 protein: CASRGRGTFSTDTQYF; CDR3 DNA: TGTGCCAGTCGGGGGCGCGGAACTTTTAGCACAGATACGCAGTATTTT
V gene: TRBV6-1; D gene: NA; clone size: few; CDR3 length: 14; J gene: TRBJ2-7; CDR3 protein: CASSEIRGYYEQYF; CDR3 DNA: TGTGCCAGCAGTGAAATACGGGGCTACTACGAGCAGTACTTC
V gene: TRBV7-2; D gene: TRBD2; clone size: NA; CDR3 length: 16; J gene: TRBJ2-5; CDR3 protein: CASSFGGTSRRETQYF; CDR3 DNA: TGTGCCAGCAGCTTTGGCGGGACTAGCCGTCGGGAGACCCAGTACTTC
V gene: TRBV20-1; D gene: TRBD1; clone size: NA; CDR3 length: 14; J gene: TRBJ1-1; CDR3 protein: CSARGQGGDTEAFF; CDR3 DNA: TGCAGTGCTAGAGGACAGGGTGGGGACACTGAAGCTTTCTTT
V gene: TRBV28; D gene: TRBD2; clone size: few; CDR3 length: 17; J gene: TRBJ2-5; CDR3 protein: CASSLSGLAGNQETQYF; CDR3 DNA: TGTGCCAGCAGTTTATCGGGACTAGCCGGCAACCAAGAGACCCAGTACTTC
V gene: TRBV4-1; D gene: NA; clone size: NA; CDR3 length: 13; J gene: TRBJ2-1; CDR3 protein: CASSQDHNNEQFF; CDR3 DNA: TGCGCCAGCAGCCAAGATCACAACAATGAGCAGTTCTTC
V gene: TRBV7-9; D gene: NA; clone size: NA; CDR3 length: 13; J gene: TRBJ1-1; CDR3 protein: CASSPGGDTEAFF; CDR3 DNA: TGTGCCAGCAGCCCGGGGGGGGACACTGAAGCTTTCTTT
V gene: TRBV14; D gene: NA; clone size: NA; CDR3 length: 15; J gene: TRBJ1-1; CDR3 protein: CASSQGGVLNTEAFF; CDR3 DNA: TGTGCCAGCAGCCAAGGGGGGGTTTTGAACACTGAAGCTTTCTTT
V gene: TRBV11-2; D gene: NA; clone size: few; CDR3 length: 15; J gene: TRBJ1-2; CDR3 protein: CASSAPLGRNYGYTF; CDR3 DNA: TGTGCCAGCAGCGCACCACTGGGACGGAACTATGGCTACACCTTC
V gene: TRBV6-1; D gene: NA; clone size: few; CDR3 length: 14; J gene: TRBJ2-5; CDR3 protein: CASTPGVGQETQYF; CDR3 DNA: TGTGCCAGCACCCCAGGGGTAGGGCAAGAGACCCAGTACTTC
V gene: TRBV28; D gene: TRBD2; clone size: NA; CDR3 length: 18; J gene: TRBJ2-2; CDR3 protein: CASSLGLAGGPNTGELFF; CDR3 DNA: TGTGCCAGCAGTCTCGGACTAGCGGGAGGCCCCAACACCGGGGAGCTGTTTTTT
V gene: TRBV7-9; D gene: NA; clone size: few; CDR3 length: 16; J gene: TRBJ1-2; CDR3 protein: CASSSRRQDDLYGYTF; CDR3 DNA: TGTGCCAGCAGCTCGCGACGACAGGATGACTTATATGGCTACACCTTC
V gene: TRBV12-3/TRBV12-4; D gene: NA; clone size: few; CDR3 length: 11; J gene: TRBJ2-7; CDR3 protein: CASRTGGEQYF; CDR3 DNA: TGTGCCAGCAGAACCGGAGGGGAGCAGTACTTC
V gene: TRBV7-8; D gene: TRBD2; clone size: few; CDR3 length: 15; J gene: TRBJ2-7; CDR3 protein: CASSLGLAGGYEQYF; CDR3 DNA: TGTGCCAGCAGCTTGGGACTAGCGGGGGGCTACGAGCAGTACTTC
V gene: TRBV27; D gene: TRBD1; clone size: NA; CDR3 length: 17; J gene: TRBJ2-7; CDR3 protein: CASRPETGGKGRSEQYF; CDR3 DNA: TGTGCCAGCAGACCCGAGACAGGGGGTAAGGGACGCAGCGAGCAGTACTTC
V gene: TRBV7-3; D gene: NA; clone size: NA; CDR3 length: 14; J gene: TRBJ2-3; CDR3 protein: CASSPGIRTDTQYF; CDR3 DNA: TGTGCCAGCAGCCCAGGGATACGGACAGATACGCAGTATTTT
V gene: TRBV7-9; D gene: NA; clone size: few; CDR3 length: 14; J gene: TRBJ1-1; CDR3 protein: CASSPLSGLIEAFF; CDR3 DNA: TGTGCCAGCAGCCCGTTATCGGGACTCATAGAAGCTTTCTTT
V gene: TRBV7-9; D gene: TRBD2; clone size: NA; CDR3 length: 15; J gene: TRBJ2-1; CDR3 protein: CASSGTSGGDNEQFF; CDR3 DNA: TGTGCCAGCAGCGGTACTAGCGGTGGGGACAATGAGCAGTTCTTC
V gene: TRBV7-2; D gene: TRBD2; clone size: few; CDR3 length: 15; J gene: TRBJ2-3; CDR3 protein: CASSFQLAGGNTQYF; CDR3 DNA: TGTGCCAGCAGCTTCCAACTAGCGGGGGGGAATACGCAGTATTTT
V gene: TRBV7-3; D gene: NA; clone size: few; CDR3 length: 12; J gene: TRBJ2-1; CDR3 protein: CASSLGDNEQFF; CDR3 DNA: TGTGCCAGCAGCCTCGGGGACAATGAGCAGTTCTTC
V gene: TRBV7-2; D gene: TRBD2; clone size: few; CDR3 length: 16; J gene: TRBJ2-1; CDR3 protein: CASSFGRGTPGNEQFF; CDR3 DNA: TGTGCCAGCAGCTTTGGGCGGGGGACGCCAGGGAATGAGCAGTTCTTC
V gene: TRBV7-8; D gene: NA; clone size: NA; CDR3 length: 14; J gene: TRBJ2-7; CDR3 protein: CASSDPGGAYEQYF; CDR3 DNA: TGTGCCAGCAGCGACCCAGGGGGGGCCTACGAGCAGTACTTC
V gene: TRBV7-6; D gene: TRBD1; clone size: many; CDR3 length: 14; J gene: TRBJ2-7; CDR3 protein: CASNPGRGNYEQYF; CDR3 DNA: TGTGCCAGCAACCCGGGCAGGGGGAATTACGAGCAGTACTTC
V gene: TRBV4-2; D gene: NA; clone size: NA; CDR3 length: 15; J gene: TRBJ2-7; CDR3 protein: CASSQDGGRTYEQYF; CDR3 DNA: TGTGCCAGCAGCCAAGATGGCGGGCGAACCTACGAGCAGTACTTC
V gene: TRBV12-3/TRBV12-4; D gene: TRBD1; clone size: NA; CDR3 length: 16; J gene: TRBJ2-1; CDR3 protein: CASSLGWDRGNNEQFF; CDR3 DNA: TGTGCCAGCAGTTTAGGATGGGACAGGGGGAACAATGAGCAGTTCTTC
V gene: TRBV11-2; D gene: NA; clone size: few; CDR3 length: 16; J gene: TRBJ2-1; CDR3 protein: CASSLDTGGGGNEQFF; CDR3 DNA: TGTGCCAGCAGCTTAGATACTGGAGGAGGGGGCAATGAGCAGTTCTTC
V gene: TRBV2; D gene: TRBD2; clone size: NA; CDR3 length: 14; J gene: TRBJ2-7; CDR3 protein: CAIGGSGTSYEQYF; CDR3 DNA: TGTGCCATTGGGGGTAGCGGGACCTCCTACGAGCAGTACTTC
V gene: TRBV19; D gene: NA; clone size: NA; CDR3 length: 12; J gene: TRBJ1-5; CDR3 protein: CASSIGGQPFHF; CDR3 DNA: TGTGCCAGTAGTATAGGCGGACAGCCTTTCCATTTT
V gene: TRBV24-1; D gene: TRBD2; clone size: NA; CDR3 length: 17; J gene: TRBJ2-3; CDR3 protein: CATSSTSGSVGTDTQYF; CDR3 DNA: TGTGCCACCTCTTCGACTAGCGGGAGTGTGGGCACAGATACGCAGTATTTT
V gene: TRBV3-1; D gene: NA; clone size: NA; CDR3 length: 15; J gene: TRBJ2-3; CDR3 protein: CASSQTEEGDDTQYF; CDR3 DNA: TGTGCCAGCAGCCAGACTGAAGAAGGGGATGATACGCAGTATTTT
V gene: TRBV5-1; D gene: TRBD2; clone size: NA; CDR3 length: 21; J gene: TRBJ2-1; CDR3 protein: CASSLAGRGRQPYFTYNEQFF; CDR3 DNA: TGCGCCAGCAGCTTGGCCGGGAGGGGACGGCAACCCTACTTTACCTACAATGAGCAGTTCTTC
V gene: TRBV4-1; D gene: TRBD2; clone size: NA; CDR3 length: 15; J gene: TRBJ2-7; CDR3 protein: CASSQELAGSYEQYF; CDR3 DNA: TGTGCCAGCAGCCAAGAACTAGCGGGCTCCTACGAGCAGTACTTC
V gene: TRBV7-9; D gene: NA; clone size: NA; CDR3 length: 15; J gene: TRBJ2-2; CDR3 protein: CASSSRPTGSGELFF; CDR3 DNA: TGTGCCAGCAGCTCCAGACCCACGGGTTCCGGGGAGCTGTTTTTT
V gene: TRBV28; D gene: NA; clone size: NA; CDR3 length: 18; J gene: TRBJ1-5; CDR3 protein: CASNLRRSHPSRNQPQHF; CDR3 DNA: TGTGCCAGCAACCTCAGGAGATCCCACCCTTCTAGGAATCAGCCCCAGCATTTT
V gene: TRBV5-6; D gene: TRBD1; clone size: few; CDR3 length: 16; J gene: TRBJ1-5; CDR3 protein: CASSPMRGLGNQPQHF; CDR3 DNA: TGTGCCAGCAGCCCGATGAGGGGGCTAGGCAATCAGCCCCAGCATTTT
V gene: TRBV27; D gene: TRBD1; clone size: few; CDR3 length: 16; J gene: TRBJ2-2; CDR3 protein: CASSFSRRQGGGELFF; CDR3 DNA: TGTGCCAGCAGTTTTTCTCGCAGACAGGGCGGCGGGGAGCTGTTTTTT
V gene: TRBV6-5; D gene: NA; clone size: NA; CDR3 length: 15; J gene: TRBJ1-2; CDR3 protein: CASSYLGARMYGYTF; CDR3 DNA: TGTGCCAGCAGTTACCTGGGGGCGCGGATGTATGGCTACACCTTC
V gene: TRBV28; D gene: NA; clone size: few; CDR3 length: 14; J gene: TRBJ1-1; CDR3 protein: CASSLGVAAHEAFF; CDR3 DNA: TGTGCCAGCAGTTTGGGGGTAGCTGCCCATGAAGCTTTCTTT
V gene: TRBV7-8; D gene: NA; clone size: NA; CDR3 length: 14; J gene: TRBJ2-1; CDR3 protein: CASSPSLWDNEQFF; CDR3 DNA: TGTGCCAGCAGCCCCTCGTTGTGGGACAATGAGCAGTTCTTC
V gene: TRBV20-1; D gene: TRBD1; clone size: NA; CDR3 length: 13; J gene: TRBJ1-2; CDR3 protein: CSAIPDRGFGYTF; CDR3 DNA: TGCAGTGCTATACCCGACAGGGGGTTCGGCTACACCTTC
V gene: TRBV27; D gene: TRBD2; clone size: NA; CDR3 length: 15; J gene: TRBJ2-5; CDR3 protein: CASSPGLAGMETQYF; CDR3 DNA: TGTGCCAGCAGTCCGGGACTAGCGGGAATGGAGACCCAGTACTTC
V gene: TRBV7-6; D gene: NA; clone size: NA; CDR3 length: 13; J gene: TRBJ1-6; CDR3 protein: CASSESGNSPLHF; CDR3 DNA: TGTGCCAGCAGCGAGTCAGGGAACTCACCCCTCCACTTT
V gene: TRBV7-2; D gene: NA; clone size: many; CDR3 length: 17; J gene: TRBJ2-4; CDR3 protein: CASSLRREHSPKNIQYF; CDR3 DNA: TGTGCCAGCAGCTTAAGGCGGGAACACTCTCCCAAAAACATTCAGTACTTC
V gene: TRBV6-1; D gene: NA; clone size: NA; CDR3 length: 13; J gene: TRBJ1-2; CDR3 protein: CASSGHLNYGYTF; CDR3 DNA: TGTGCCAGCAGTGGGCACTTAAACTATGGCTACACCTTC
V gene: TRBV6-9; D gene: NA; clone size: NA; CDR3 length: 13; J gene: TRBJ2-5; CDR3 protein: CASLSGAQETQYF; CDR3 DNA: TGTGCCAGCCTCTCGGGGGCACAAGAGACCCAGTACTTC
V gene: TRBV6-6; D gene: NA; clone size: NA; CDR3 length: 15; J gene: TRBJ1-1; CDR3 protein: CASSPGFLRATEAFF; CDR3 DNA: TGTGCCAGCAGTCCGGGTTTTTTGAGGGCCACTGAAGCTTTCTTT